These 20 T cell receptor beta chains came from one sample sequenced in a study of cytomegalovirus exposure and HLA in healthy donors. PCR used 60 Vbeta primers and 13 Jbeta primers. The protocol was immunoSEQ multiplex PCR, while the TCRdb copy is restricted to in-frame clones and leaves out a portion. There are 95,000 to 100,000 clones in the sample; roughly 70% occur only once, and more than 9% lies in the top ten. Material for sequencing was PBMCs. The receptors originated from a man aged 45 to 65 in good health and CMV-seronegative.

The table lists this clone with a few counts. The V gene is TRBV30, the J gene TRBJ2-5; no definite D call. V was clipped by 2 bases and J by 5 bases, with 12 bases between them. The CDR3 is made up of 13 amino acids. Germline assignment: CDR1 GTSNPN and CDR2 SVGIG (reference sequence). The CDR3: CAWSFRFGETQYF. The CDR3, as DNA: TGTGCCTGGAGTTTCAGGTTTGGGGAGACCCAGTACTTC.

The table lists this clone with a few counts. CDR3 bases: TGCGCCAGCAGCGTAGCACCCCCGGGACAGGGATACGAGCAGTACTTC. This translates into CASSVAPPGQGYEQYF. The chain has TRBV5-1 and TRBJ2-7, with 9 bases matching TRBD1. The CDR3 consists of 16 residues. V trimming: 4 bases; J trimming: 4 bases; junction bases outside the gene matches: 12. Looked up from germline, CDR1 is SGHRS and CDR2 is YFSETQ.

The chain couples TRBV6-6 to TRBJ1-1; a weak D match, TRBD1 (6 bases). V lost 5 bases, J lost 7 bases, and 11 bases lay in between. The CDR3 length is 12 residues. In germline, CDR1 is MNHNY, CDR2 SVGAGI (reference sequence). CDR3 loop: CASSRDIGEAFF. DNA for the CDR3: TGTGCCAGCAGTCGGGACATTGGTGAAGCTTTCTTT.

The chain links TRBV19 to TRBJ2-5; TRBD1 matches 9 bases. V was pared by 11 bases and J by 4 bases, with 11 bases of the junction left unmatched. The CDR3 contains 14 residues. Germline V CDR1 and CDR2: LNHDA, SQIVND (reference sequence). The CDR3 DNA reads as TGTGCCTCAAAAAGGGACAGGGAGGCAGAGACCCAGTACTTC. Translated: CASKRDREAETQYF.

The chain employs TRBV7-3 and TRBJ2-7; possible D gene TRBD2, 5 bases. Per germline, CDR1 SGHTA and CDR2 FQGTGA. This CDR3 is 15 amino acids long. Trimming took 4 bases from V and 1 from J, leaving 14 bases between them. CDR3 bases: TGTGCCAGCAGCTCACACGGAGGAGGTTCCTACGAGCAGTACTTC. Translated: CASSSHGGGSYEQYF.

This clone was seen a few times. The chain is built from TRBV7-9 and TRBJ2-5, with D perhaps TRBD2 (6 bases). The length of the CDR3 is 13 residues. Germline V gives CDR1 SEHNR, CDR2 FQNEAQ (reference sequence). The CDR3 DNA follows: TGTGTCGTGCGGGGCCCTGGGCAAGAGACCCAGTACTTC. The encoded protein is CVVRGPGQETQYF.

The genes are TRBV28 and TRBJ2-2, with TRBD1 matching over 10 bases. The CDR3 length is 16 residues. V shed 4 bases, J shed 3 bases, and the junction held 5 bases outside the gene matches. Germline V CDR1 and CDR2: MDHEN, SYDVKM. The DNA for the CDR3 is TGTGCCAGCAGTTCCCGGACAGGGGGGGACACCGGGGAGCTGTTTTTT. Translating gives CASSSRTGGDTGELFF.

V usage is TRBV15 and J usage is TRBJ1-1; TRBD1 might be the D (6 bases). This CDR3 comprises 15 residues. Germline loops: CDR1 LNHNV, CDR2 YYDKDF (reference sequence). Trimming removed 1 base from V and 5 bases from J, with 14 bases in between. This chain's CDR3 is CATSRGEGGRTEAFF. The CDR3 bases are TGTGCCACCAGCAGAGGGGAGGGGGGGCGGACTGAAGCTTTCTTT.

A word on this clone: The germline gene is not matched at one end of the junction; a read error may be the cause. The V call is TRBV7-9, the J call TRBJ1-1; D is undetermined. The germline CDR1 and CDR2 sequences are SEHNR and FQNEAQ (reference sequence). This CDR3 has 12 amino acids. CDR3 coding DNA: TGTTCCAGCAGCTTGACACCCACTGAAGCTTTCTTT. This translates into CSSSLTPTEAFF.

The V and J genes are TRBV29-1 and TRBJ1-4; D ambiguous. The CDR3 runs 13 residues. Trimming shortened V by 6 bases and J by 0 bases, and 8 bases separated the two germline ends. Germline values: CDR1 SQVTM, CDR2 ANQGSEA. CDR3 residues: CSVLVPTNEKLFF. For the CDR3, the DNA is TGCAGCGTCCTAGTCCCAACTAATGAAAAACTGTTTTTT.

CDR3 DNA: TGTGCCAGCAGCGTAGCTGGGCAGGTCGCCGAGCAGTACTTC. Amino acids: CASSVAGQVAEQYF. The rearrangement joins TRBV9 to TRBJ2-7; D is unresolved. Germline V CDR1 and CDR2: SGDLS, YYNGEE. Trimming shortened V by 0 bases and J by 6 bases, and 13 bases separated the two germline ends. This CDR3 is built from 14 residues.

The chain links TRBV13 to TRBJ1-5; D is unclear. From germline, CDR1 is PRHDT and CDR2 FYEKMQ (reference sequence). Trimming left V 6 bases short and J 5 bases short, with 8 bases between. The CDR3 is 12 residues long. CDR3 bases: TGTGCCAGCAGTTCCGGTTATCAGCCCCAGCATTTT. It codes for CASSSGYQPQHF.

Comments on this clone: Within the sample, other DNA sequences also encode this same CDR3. The CDR3 is CASSLKGQRNTGELFF. The DNA of the CDR3 is TGCGCCAGCAGCTTAAAAGGACAGAGGAACACCGGGGAGCTGTTTTTT. V gene TRBV5-1 combines with J gene TRBJ2-2, with D perhaps TRBD1 (6 bases). Trimming took off 2 bases at V and 1 base at J, with 12 bases between the two ends. The CDR3 loop spans 16 amino acids. Germline V gene data show CDR1 as SGHRS and CDR2 as YFSETQ.

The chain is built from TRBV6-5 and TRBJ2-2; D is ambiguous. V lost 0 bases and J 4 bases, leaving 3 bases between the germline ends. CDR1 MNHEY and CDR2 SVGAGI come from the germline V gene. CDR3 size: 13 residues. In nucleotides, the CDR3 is TGTGCCAGCAGTTACTCCTCCACCGGGGAGCTGTTTTTT. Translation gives CASSYSSTGELFF.

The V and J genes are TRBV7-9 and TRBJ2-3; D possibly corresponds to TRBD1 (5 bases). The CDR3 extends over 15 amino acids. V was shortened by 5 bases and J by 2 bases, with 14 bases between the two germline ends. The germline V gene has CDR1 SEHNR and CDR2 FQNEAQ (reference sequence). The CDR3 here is CASSPRNRPTDTQYF. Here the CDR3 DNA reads TGTGCCAGCAGCCCCCGGAACAGGCCCACAGATACGCAGTATTTT.

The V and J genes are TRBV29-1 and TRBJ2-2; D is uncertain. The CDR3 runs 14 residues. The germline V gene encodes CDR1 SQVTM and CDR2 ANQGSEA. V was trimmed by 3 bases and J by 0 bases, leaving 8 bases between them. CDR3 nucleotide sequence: TGCAGCGTTGAGAGGAGATCGAACACCGGGGAGCTGTTTTTT. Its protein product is CSVERRSNTGELFF.

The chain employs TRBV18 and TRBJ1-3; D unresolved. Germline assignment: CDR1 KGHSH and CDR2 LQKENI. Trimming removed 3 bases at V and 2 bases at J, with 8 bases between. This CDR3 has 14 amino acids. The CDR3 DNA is TGTGCCAGCTCACCCCGGGAAACTGGAAACACCATATATTTT. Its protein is CASSPRETGNTIYF.

The CDR3 DNA follows: TGCGCCAGCAGTGAGTCGGCGAACACTGAAGCTTTCTTT. This encodes CASSESANTEAFF. The rearrangement joins TRBV10-1 to TRBJ1-1; the D is unclear. Trimming left V 0 bases short and J 1 base short, with 3 bases between. CDR1 is WNHNN and CDR2 is SYGVQD in the germline V gene (reference sequence). The CDR3 length is 13 residues.

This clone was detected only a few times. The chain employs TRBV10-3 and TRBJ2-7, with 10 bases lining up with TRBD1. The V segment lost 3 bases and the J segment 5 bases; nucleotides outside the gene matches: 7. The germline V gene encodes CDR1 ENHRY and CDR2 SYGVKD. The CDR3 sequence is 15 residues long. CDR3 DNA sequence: TGTGCCATCAGTGAAAGGGACAGGGGTGGGAACGAGCAGTACTTC. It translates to CAISERDRGGNEQYF.

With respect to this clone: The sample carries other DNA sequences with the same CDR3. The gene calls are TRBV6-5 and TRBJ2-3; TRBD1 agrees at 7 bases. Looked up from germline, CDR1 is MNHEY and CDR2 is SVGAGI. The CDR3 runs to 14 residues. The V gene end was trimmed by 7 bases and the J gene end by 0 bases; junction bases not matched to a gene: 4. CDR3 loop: CASKQGPSTDTQYF. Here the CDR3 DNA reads TGTGCCAGCAAACAGGGGCCGAGCACAGATACGCAGTATTTT.